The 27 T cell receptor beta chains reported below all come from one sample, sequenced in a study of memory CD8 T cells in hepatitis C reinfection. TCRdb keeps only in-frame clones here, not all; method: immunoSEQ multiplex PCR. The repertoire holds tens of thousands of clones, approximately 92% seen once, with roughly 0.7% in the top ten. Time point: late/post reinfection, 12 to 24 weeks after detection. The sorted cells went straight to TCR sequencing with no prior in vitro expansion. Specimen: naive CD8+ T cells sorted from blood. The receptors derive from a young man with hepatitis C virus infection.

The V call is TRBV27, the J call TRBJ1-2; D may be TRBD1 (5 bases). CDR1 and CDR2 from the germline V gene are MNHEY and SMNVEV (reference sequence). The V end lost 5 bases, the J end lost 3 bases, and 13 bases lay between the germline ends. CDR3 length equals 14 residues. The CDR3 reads CASSLQGADYGYTF. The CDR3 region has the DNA TGTGCCAGCAGTCTCCAGGGTGCAGACTATGGCTACACCTTC.

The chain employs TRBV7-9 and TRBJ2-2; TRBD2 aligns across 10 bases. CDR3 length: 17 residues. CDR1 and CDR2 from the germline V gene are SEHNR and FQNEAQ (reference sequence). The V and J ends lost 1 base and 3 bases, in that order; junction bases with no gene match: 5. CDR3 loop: CASSLGGTSAYTGELFF. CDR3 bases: TGTGCCAGCAGCTTAGGTGGGACTAGCGCCTACACCGGGGAGCTGTTTTTT.

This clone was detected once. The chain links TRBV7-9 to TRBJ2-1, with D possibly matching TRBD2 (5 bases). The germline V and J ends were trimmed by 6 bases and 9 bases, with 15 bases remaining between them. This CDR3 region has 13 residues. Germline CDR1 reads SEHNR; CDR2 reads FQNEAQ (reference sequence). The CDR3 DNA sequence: TGTGCCAGCAGTCCACAAGAGGGTGGTGAGCAGTTCTTC. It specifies CASSPQEGGEQFF.

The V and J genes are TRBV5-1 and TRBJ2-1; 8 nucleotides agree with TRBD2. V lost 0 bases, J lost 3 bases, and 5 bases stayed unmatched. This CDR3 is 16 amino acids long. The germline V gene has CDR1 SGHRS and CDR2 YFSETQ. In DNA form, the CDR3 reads TGCGCCAGCAGCTTGGGGCGGGAGGTCCTCTACAATGAGCAGTTCTTC. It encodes CASSLGREVLYNEQFF. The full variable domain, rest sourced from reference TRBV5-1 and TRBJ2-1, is KAGVTQTPRYLIKTRGQQVTLSCSPISGHRSVSWYQQTPGQGLQFLFEYFSETQRNKGNFPGRFSGRQFSNSRSEMNVSTLELGDSALYLCASSLGREVLYNEQFFGPGTRLTVL.

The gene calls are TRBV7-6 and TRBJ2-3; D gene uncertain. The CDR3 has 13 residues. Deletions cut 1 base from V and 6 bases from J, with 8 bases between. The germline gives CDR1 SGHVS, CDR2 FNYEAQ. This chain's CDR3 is CASSLGAADTQYF. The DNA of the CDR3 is TGTGCCAGCAGCTTAGGGGCCGCGGATACGCAGTATTTT.

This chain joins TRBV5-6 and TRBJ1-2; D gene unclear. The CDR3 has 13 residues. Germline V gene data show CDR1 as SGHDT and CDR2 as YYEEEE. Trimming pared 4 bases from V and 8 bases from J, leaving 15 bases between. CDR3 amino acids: CASSPPMRKGYTF. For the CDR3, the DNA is TGTGCCAGCAGCCCCCCCATGCGGAAGGGCTACACCTTC.

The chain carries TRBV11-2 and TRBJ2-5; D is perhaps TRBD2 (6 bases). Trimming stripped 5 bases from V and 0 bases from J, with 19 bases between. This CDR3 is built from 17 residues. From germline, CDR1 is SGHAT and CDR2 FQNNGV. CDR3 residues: CASSPPRDSMYQETQYF. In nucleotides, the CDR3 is TGTGCCAGCAGCCCCCCCCGGGACTCGATGTACCAAGAGACCCAGTACTTC.

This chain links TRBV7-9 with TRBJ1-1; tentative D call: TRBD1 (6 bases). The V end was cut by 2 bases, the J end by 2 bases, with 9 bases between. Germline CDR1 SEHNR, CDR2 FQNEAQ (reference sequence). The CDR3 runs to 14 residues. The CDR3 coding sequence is TGTGCCAGCAGCTTAAGGGACACCAACACTGAAGCTTTCTTT. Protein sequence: CASSLRDTNTEAFF.

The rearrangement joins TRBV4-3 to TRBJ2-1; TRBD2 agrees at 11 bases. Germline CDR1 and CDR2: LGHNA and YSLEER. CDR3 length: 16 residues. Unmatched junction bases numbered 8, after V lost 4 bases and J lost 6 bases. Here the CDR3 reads CASSRGTSGGPNEQFF. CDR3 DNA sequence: TGCGCCAGCAGCCGTGGGACTAGCGGAGGACCCAATGAGCAGTTCTTC.

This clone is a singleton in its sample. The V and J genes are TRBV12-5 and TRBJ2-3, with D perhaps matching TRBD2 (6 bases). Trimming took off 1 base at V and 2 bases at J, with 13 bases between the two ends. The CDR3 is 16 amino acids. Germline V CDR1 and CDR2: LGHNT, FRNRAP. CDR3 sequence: CASGLAGTFPTDTQYF. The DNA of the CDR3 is TGTGCTAGTGGTTTGGCTGGGACTTTTCCCACAGATACGCAGTATTTT.

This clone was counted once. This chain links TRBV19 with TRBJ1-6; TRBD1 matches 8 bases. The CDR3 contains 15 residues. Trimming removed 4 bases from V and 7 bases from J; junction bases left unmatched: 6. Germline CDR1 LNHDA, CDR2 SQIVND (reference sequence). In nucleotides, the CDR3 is TGTGCCAGTAGTACATGGACAGGGTCGAATTCACCCCTCCACTTT. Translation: CASSTWTGSNSPLHF.

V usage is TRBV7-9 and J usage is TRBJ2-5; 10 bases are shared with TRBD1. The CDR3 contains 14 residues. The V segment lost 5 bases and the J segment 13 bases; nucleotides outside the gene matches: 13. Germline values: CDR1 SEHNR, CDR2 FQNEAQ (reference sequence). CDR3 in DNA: TGTGCCAGCAGCCCCCCACTTCCGGACAGGGGGATGTACTTC. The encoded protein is CASSPPLPDRGMYF.

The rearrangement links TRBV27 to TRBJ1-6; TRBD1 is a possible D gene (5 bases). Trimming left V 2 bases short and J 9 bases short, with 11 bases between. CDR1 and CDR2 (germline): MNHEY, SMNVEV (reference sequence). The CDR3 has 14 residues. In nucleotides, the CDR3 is TGTGCCAGCAGTTTAGTAGGGGCCACTTCACCCCTCCACTTT. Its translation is CASSLVGATSPLHF.

The CDR3 nucleotides are TGTGCCAGCACCACTATTGGGGATACGCAGTATTTT. It specifies CASTTIGDTQYF. The chain couples TRBV27 to TRBJ2-3; the D is unclear. V was clipped by 7 bases and J by 6 bases, with 11 bases between them. The CDR3 loop spans 12 amino acids. Germline V gene sequence: CDR1 MNHEY, CDR2 SMNVEV (reference sequence).

This CDR3 is CASSTYLQDRDYNEQFF. The CDR3 region has the DNA TGTGCCAGTAGTACTTACCTCCAGGACAGGGACTACAATGAGCAGTTCTTC. This chain joins TRBV19 and TRBJ2-1; 8 bases line up with TRBD1. CDR1 is LNHDA and CDR2 is SQIVND in the germline V gene (reference sequence). The junction had 11 bases not matched to a gene; V was cut back by 4 bases and J by 3 bases. The CDR3 consists of 17 residues.

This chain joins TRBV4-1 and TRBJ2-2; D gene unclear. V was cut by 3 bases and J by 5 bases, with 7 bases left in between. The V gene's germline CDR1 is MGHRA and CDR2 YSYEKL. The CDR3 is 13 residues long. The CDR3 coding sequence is TGCGCCAGCAGCCAGTCCGGGACCGGGGAGCTGTTTTTT. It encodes CASSQSGTGELFF.

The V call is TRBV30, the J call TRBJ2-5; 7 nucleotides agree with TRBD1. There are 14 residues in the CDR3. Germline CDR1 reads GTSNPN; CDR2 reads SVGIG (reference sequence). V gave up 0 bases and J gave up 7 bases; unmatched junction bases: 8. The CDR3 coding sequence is TGTGCCTGGAGTGTACTAACAGGGGCGACGACCCAGTACTTC. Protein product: CAWSVLTGATTQYF.

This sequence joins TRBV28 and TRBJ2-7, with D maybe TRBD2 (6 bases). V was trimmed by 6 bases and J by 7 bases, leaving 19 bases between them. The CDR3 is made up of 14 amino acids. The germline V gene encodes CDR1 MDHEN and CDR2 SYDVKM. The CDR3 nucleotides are TGTGCCAGCAGACCACACGGGAGCCGGGGAGAGCAGTACTTC. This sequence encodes CASRPHGSRGEQYF.

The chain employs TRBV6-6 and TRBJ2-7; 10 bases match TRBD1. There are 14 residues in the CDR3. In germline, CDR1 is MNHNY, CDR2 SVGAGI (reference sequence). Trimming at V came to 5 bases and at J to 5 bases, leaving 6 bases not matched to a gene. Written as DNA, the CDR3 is TGTGCCAGCAGTGTCGGGACAGGGGTCCACGAGCAGTACGTC. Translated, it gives CASSVGTGVHEQYV.

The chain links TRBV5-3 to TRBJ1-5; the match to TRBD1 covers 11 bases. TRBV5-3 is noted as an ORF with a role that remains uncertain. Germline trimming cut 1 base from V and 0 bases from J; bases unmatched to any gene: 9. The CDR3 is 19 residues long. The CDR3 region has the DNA TGTGCCAGAAGCTTGCCCGGACAGGGGGCGGTTAGTAGCAATCAGCCCCAGCATTTT. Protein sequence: CARSLPGQGAVSSNQPQHF.

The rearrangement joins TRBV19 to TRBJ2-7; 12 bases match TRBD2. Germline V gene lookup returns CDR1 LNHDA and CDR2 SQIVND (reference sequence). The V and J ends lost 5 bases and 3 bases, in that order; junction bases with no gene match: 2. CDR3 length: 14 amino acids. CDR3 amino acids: CASSATSGSYEQYF. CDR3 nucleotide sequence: TGTGCCAGTAGTGCGACTAGCGGGAGCTACGAGCAGTACTTC. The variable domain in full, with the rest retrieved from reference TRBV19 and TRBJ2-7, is DGGITQSPKYLFRKEGQNVTLSCEQNLNHDAMYWYRQDPGQGLRLIYYSQIVNDFQKGDIAEGYSVSREKKESFPLTVTSAQKNPTAFYLCASSATSGSYEQYFGPGTRLTVT.

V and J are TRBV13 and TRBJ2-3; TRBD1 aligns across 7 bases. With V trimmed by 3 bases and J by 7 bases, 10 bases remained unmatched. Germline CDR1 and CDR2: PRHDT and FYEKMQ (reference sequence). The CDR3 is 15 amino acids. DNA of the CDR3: TGTGCCAGCAGCTTCACGACAGGGCAGATGCATACGCAGTATTTT. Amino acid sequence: CASSFTTGQMHTQYF.

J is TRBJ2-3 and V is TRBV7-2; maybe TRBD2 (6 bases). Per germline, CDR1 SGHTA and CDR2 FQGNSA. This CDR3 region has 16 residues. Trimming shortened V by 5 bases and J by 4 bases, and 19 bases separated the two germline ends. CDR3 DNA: TGTGCCAGCAGCCCGGATATTGGGTGGGAGGCAGATACGCAGTATTTT. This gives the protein CASSPDIGWEADTQYF.

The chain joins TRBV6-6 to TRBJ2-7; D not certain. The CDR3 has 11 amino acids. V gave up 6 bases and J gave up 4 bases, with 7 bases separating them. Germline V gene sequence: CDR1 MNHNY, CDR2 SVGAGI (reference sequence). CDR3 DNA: TGTGCCAGCAGCCCCTATTACGAGCAGTACTTC. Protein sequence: CASSPYYEQYF.

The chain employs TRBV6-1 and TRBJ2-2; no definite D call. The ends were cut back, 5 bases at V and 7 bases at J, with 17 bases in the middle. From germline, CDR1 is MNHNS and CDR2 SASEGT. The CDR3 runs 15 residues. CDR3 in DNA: TGTGCCAGCAGTACCGACATTCCGCAGGTCGGGGAGCTGTTTTTT. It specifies CASSTDIPQVGELFF.

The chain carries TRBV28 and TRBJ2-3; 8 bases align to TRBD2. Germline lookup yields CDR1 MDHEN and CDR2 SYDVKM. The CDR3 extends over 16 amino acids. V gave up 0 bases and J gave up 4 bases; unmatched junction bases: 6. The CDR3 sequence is CASSLWASGSADTQYF. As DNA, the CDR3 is TGTGCCAGCAGTTTATGGGCCAGCGGGAGCGCAGATACGCAGTATTTT.

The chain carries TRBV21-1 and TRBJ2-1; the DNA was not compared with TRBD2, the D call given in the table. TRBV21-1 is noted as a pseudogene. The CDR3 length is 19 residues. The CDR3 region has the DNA TGTGCCAGCAGCGGACGGCTAGCGGGAGGCCTGAGCTCCTACAATGAGCAGTTCTTC. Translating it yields CASSGRLAGGLSSYNEQFF.